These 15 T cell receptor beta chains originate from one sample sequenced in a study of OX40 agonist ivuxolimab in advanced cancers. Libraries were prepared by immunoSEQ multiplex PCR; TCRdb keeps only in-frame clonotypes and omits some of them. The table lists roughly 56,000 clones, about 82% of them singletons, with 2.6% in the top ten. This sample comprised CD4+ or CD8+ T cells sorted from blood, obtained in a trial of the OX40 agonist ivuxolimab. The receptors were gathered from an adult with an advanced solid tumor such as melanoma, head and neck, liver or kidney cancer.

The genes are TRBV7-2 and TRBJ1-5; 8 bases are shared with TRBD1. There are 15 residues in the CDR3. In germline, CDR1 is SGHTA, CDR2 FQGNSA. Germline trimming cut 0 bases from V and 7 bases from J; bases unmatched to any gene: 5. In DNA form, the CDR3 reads TGTGCCAGCAGCTTAGCGCTGACAGGGGAGCAGCCCCAGCATTTT. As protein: CASSLALTGEQPQHF.

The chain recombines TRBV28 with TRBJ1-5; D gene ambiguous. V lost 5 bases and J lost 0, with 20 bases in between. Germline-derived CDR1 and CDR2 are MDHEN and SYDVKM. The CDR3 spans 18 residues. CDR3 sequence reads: CASSPPTGSRYSNQPQHF. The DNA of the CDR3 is TGTGCCAGCAGTCCCCCCACCGGGAGCCGATATAGCAATCAGCCCCAGCATTTT. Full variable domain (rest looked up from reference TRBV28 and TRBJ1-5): DVKVTQSSRYLVKRTGEKVFLECVQDMDHENMFWYRQDPGLGLRLIYFSYDVKMKEKGDIPEGYSVSREKKERFSLILESASTNQTSMYLCASSPPTGSRYSNQPQHFGDGTRLSIL.

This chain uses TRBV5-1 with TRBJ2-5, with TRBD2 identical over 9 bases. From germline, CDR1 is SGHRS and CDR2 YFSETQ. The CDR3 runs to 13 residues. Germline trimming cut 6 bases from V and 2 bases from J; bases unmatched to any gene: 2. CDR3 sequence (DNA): TGCGCCAGCAAACTAGCGGGTCAAGAGACCCAGTACTTC. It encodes CASKLAGQETQYF. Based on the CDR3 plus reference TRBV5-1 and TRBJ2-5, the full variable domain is KAGVTQTPRYLIKTRGQQVTLSCSPISGHRSVSWYQQTPGQGLQFLFEYFSETQRNKGNFPGRFSGRQFSNSRSEMNVSTLELGDSALYLCASKLAGQETQYFGPGTRLLVL.

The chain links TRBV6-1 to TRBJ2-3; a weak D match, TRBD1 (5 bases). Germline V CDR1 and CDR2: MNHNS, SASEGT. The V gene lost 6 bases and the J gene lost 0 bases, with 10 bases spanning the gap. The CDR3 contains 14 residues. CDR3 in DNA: TGTGCCAGCAGGACGACAGCGAGCACAGATACGCAGTATTTT. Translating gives CASRTTASTDTQYF.

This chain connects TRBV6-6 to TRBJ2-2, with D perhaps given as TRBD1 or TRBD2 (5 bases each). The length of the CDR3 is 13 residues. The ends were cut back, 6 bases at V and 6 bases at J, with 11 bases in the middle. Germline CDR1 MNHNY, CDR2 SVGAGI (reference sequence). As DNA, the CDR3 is TGTGCCAGCAGACTGGGACCTCCCGGGGAGCTGTTTTTT. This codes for CASRLGPPGELFF.

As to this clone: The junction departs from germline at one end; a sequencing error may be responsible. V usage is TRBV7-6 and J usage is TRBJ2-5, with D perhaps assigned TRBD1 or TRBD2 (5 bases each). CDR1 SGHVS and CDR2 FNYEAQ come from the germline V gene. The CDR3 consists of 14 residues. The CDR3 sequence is CASSQTGEGETQYF. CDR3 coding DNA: TGTGCTAGCAGCCAAACAGGAGAGGGAGAGACCCAGTACTTC.

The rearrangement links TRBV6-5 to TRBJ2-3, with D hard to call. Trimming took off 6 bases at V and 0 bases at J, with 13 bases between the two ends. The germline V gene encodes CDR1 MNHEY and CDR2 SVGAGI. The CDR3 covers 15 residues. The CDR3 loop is CASSRAFTSTDTQYF. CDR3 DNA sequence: TGTGCCAGCAGCCGGGCCTTTACTAGCACAGATACGCAGTATTTT.

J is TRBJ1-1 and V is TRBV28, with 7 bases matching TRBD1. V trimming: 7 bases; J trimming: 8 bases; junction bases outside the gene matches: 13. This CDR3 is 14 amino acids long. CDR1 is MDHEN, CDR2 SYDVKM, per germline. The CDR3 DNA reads TGTGCCAGCACCATGGAAGGGGGCGCCAAGGAAGCTTTCTTT. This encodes CASTMEGGAKEAFF.

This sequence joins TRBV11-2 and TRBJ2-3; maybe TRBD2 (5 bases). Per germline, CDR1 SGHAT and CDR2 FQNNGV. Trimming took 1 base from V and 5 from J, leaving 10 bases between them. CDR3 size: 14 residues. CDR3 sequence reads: CASSLVSLEDTQYF. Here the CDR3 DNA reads TGTGCCAGCAGCTTAGTGTCACTAGAAGATACGCAGTATTTT.

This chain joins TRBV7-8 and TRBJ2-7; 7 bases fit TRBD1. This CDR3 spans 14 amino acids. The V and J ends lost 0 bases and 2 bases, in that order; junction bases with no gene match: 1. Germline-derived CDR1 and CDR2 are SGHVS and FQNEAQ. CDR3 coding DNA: TGTGCCAGCAGCTTAGCCGGGACAGCCTACGAGCAGTACTTC. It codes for CASSLAGTAYEQYF.

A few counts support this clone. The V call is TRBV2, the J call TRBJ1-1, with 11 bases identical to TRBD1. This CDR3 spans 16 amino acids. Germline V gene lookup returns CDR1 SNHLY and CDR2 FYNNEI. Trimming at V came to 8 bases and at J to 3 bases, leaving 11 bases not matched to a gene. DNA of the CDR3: TGTGCCAGCCACGGGACAGGGGGTTCAAAGTACACTGAAGCTTTCTTT. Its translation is CASHGTGGSKYTEAFF. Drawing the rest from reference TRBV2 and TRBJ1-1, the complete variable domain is EPEVTQTPSHQVTQMGQEVILRCVPISNHLYFYWYRQILGQKVEFLVSFYNNEISEKSEIFDDQFSVERPDGSNFTLKIRSTKLEDSAMYFCASHGTGGSKYTEAFFGQGTRLTVV.

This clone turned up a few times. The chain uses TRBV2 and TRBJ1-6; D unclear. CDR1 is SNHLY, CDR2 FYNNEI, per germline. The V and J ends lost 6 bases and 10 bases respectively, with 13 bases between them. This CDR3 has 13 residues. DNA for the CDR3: TGTGCCAGCAGGGAAACTACGGGATCACCCCTCCACTTT. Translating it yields CASRETTGSPLHF.

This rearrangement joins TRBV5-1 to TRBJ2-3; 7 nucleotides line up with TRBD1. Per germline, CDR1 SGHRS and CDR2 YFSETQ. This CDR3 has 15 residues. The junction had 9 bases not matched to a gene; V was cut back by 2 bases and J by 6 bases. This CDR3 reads CASSFSGTARDTQYF. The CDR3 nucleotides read TGCGCCAGCAGCTTCTCCGGGACAGCGAGGGATACGCAGTATTTT. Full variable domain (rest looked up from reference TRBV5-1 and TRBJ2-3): KAGVTQTPRYLIKTRGQQVTLSCSPISGHRSVSWYQQTPGQGLQFLFEYFSETQRNKGNFPGRFSGRQFSNSRSEMNVSTLELGDSALYLCASSFSGTARDTQYFGPGTRLTVL.

The CDR3 sequence: CASSLSPAGWENQPQHF. The CDR3 bases are TGTGCCAGCAGTTTATCGCCAGCGGGGTGGGAAAATCAGCCCCAGCATTTT. The chain couples TRBV27 to TRBJ1-5; no clear D. CDR1 MNHEY and CDR2 SMNVEV come from the germline V gene (reference sequence). The length of the CDR3 is 17 residues. V gave up 0 bases and J gave up 4 bases, with 16 bases separating them.

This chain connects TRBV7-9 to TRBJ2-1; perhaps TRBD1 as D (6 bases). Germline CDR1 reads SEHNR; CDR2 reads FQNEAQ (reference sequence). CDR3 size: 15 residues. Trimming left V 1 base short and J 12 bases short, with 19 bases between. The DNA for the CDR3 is TGTGCCAGCAGCTTAGGGTCAGGGGATATTGGTGGGCAGTTCTTC. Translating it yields CASSLGSGDIGGQFF.